This TCR beta chain was sequenced during a study of shared clonotypes between healthy human individuals. Germline CDR1 and CDR2: SGHRS and YFSETQ. The germline V and J ends were trimmed by 0 bases and 0 bases, with 11 bases remaining between them. CDR3 length equals 16 residues. This clone was counted a single time. The deep-level immunoSEQ assay was used. This table comes from immunoSEQ multiplex PCR, and its TCRdb copy is limited to in-frame clones, with some not included. The sample consists of more than 2,000,000 clones, 85% to 95% of them appearing once. This chain links TRBV5-1 with TRBJ2-3, with D uncertain. The material sequenced was naive CD4+ T cells from PBMCs. Subset here: CD45RA+ positively selected. This TCR was sampled from a man aged 18 to 30 in good health. Some clones in this sample may be carry-over from other donors' samples. As DNA, the CDR3 is TGCGCCAGCAGCTTGGACGGCTACTCTAGCACAGATACGCAGTATTTT. Translated: CASSLDGYSSTDTQYF.